The 30 T cell receptor beta chains below all came from one sample that was sequenced in a study of cytomegalovirus exposure and HLA in healthy donors. The method was immunoSEQ multiplex PCR; TCRdb's version includes in-frame clones alone and lacks a portion of them. The profile shows 120,000 or so clones, more than 75% of them singletons. Input material: PBMCs. The receptors stem from a woman in her 30s in good health and CMV-seropositive.

The rearrangement joins TRBV7-9 to TRBJ2-3; 9 nucleotides align to TRBD1. CDR1 and CDR2 (germline): SEHNR, FQNEAQ (reference sequence). The CDR3 has 14 residues. Germline trimming cut 4 bases from V and 4 bases from J; bases unmatched to any gene: 3. The CDR3 spells CASSSGQGPDTQYF. CDR3 DNA sequence: TGTGCCAGCAGCTCAGGACAGGGGCCAGATACGCAGTATTTT.

CDR3: CASSLGQANYGYTF. The CDR3 nucleotides read TGTGCCAGCAGCTTGGGGCAGGCTAACTATGGCTACACCTTC. The J gene is TRBJ1-2, the V gene TRBV5-6; no clear D. Deletions cut 0 bases from V and 0 bases from J, with 6 bases between. Looked up from germline, CDR1 is SGHDT and CDR2 is YYEEEE. The CDR3 consists of 14 residues.

The chain is built from TRBV7-7 and TRBJ2-2; 10 bases agree with TRBD1. This CDR3 is built from 16 residues. Per the germline V gene, CDR1 is SSHAT and CDR2 is FNYEAQ (reference sequence). V shed 5 bases and J 5 bases; nucleotides not matched to a gene: 8. The CDR3 sequence is CASSPPGQGRTGELFF. In nucleotides, the CDR3 is TGTGCCAGCAGCCCTCCGGGACAGGGGAGGACCGGGGAGCTGTTTTTT.

The genes are TRBV5-4 and TRBJ2-1, with TRBD2 matching over 9 bases. This CDR3 is built from 14 residues. Trimming removed 0 bases from V and 6 bases from J; junction bases left unmatched: 1. The germline gives CDR1 SGHNT, CDR2 YYREEE (reference sequence). The CDR3 is CASSLELAGNEQFF. CDR3 in DNA: TGTGCCAGCAGCTTGGAACTAGCGGGCAATGAGCAGTTCTTC.

The gene calls are TRBV6-1 and TRBJ2-1, with a tentative D call TRBD1 (5 bases). The CDR3 runs 13 residues. The V and J ends lost 2 bases and 6 bases respectively, with 8 bases between them. Germline V gene sequence: CDR1 MNHNS, CDR2 SASEGT. CDR3 protein: CASSEWGANEQFF. The CDR3 DNA reads TGTGCCAGCAGTGAATGGGGCGCCAATGAGCAGTTCTTC.

Concerning this clone itself: One end of the junction varies from germline; a read error may be responsible. The chain links TRBV6-6 to TRBJ2-3; D is tentatively TRBD1 or TRBD2 (5 bases each). The CDR3 covers 14 residues. In germline, CDR1 is MNHNY, CDR2 SVGAGI (reference sequence). The CDR3 DNA reads as TGTGCCAGCATTTACGGGGCATTCACAGATACGCAGTATTTT. Amino acid sequence: CASIYGAFTDTQYF.

The DNA of the CDR3 is TGTGCCAGCAGCCATCGAGGGGGATGGGACGCCAAAAACATTCAGTACTTC. Its protein is CASSHRGGWDAKNIQYF. This sequence joins TRBV11-2 and TRBJ2-4; possibly TRBD1 for D (6 bases). CDR1 is SGHAT, CDR2 FQNNGV, per germline. V was clipped by 5 bases and J by 1 base, with 18 bases between them. This CDR3 is built from 17 residues.

This clone was observed a single time. The chain combines TRBV5-1 with TRBJ2-3, with 9 nucleotides matching TRBD1. Germline V lookup: CDR1 SGHRS, CDR2 YFSETQ. The CDR3 totals 14 residues. J lost 5 bases, V lost 4 bases, and 5 bases had no gene match. The CDR3 DNA reads as TGCGCCAGCAGCAAAGGACAGGGGAGAGATACGCAGTATTTT. Translation gives CASSKGQGRDTQYF.

The chain has TRBV28 and TRBJ2-3; 11 nucleotides align to TRBD2. The germline CDR1 and CDR2 sequences are MDHEN and SYDVKM. The CDR3 has 16 residues. Trimming cost V 2 bases and J 3 bases; bases outside gene matches: 4. CDR3 sequence reads: CASSLPTSGSTDTQYF. CDR3 nucleotides: TGTGCCAGCAGTTTACCCACTAGCGGGAGTACAGATACGCAGTATTTT.

Of note for this clone: At one of its ends the junction is not consistent with the germline gene, which may arise from a read error. The chain carries TRBV30 and TRBJ2-7, with D uncertain. Germline V lookup: CDR1 GTSNPN, CDR2 SVGIG (reference sequence). CDR3 length: 11 residues. CDR3 loop: CAWSVRNSRVF. CDR3 DNA: TGTGCCTGGAGTGTACGTAATAGCAGAGTCTTC.

The gene calls are TRBV2 and TRBJ2-3; 8 bases map to TRBD1. Per germline, CDR1 SNHLY and CDR2 FYNNEI. The CDR3 runs to 13 residues. The V gene end was trimmed by 6 bases and the J gene end by 1 base; junction bases not matched to a gene: 0. CDR3 sequence reads: CASRTGGTDTQYF. CDR3 bases: TGTGCCAGCAGGACAGGGGGCACAGATACGCAGTATTTT.

This clone was found once. The chain uses TRBV7-6 and TRBJ2-2, with D maybe TRBD2 (5 bases). Germline CDR1 and CDR2: SGHVS and FNYEAQ. Trimming pared 5 bases from V and 6 bases from J, leaving 13 bases between. The CDR3 is 14 amino acids. The CDR3 protein is CASSPVRGAGELFF. Written as DNA, the CDR3 is TGTGCCAGCAGCCCAGTTCGGGGAGCCGGGGAGCTGTTTTTT. The variable domain in full, completed from reference TRBV7-6 and TRBJ2-2, reads GAGVSQSPRYKVTKRGQDVALRCDPISGHVSLYWYRQALGQGPEFLTYFNYEAQQDKSGLPNDRFSAERPEGSISTLTIQRTEQRDSAMYRCASSPVRGAGELFFGEGSRLTVL.

This chain joins TRBV9 and TRBJ2-1; the D gene is possibly TRBD2 (7 bases). Germline loops: CDR1 SGDLS, CDR2 YYNGEE. The CDR3 totals 12 residues. The ends were cut back, 2 bases at V and 10 bases at J, with 10 bases in the middle. CDR3 protein: CASSVGGTEQFF. CDR3 sequence (DNA): TGTGCCAGCAGCGTGGGGGGGACAGAGCAGTTCTTC.

V usage is TRBV5-4 and J usage is TRBJ2-7, with TRBD1 matching 9 bases. The V gene's germline CDR1 is SGHNT and CDR2 YYREEE (reference sequence). Trimming at V came to 3 bases and at J to 3 bases, leaving 4 bases not matched to a gene. The CDR3 runs 14 residues. For the CDR3, the DNA is TGTGCCAGCAGCTCCGGACAGGGGCGCTACGAGCAGTACTTC. Protein product: CASSSGQGRYEQYF.

The rearrangement joins TRBV6-5 to TRBJ2-2; 8 bases are a match to TRBD1. The CDR3 extends over 15 amino acids. Per germline, CDR1 MNHEY and CDR2 SVGAGI. The trim removed 5 bases at V and 1 base at J, leaving 3 bases unmatched. This CDR3 reads CASSQGQVNTGELFF. CDR3 nucleotide sequence: TGTGCCAGCAGTCAGGGACAGGTGAACACCGGGGAGCTGTTTTTT.

This sequence joins TRBV4-3 and TRBJ2-1; D might be TRBD2 (6 bases). This CDR3 has 15 residues. CDR1 LGHNA and CDR2 YSLEER come from the germline V gene. The V and J ends lost 2 bases and 6 bases respectively, with 14 bases between them. The CDR3 is CASSQTGGEGNEQFF. The CDR3 nucleotides are TGCGCCAGCAGCCAAACCGGGGGTGAGGGCAATGAGCAGTTCTTC.

V and J are TRBV29-1 and TRBJ2-5, with TRBD1 identical over 7 bases. V shed 7 bases, J shed 1 base, and the junction held 3 bases outside the gene matches. This CDR3 is 12 amino acids long. Germline CDR1 reads SQVTM; CDR2 reads ANQGSEA. Here the CDR3 DNA reads TGCAGCGCAAGGACAGGCCAAGAGACCCAGTACTTC. As protein: CSARTGQETQYF.

The chain combines TRBV28 with TRBJ1-2, with D perhaps matching TRBD1 (5 bases). CDR1 is MDHEN, CDR2 SYDVKM, per germline. V dropped 2 bases and J dropped 5 bases, with 15 bases sitting between them. This CDR3 is built from 15 residues. The CDR3 loop reads CASSLQASGGYGYTF. The CDR3 DNA is TGTGCCAGCAGTTTACAGGCCAGCGGGGGTTATGGCTACACCTTC.

The rearrangement joins TRBV7-3 to TRBJ2-2; possible D gene TRBD2, 6 bases. Trimming left V 11 bases short and J 1 base short, with 8 bases between. CDR3 size: 12 residues. The V gene's germline CDR1 is SGHTA and CDR2 FQGTGA. The CDR3 DNA follows: TGTGCCTCGGAGGGGAACACCGGGGAGCTGTTTTTT. This encodes CASEGNTGELFF.

The CDR3 DNA reads as TGCGCCAGCAGCCAAGAGCAGGGAGGCACCGGGGAGCTGTTTTTT. Its translation: CASSQEQGGTGELFF. This chain joins TRBV4-3 and TRBJ2-2; TRBD2 is a possible D gene (6 bases). Germline lookup yields CDR1 LGHNA and CDR2 YSLEER. Between the trimmed V and J ends, which lost 0 bases and 4 bases, there was a span of 9 bases. The CDR3 is 15 residues long.

V and J are TRBV30 and TRBJ2-3, with TRBD2 matching 10 bases. The CDR3 has 15 amino acids. CDR1 is GTSNPN, CDR2 SVGIG, per germline (reference sequence). The V segment lost 5 bases and the J segment 6 bases; nucleotides outside the gene matches: 11. CDR3 nucleotides: TGTGCCTGGTCCAGGCTAGCGGGAGCAGGTGATACGCAGTATTTT. Protein: CAWSRLAGAGDTQYF.

This clone was picked up a small number of times. The rearrangement links TRBV19 to TRBJ2-7, with a possible D match to TRBD2 (6 bases). The V gene's germline CDR1 is LNHDA and CDR2 SQIVND (reference sequence). The germline V and J ends were trimmed by 4 bases and 7 bases, with 20 bases remaining between them. The CDR3 runs to 15 residues. In DNA, the CDR3 is TGTGCCAGTAGTAACCGAGCGGGTACCTACGAAGAGCAGTACTTC. Encoded protein: CASSNRAGTYEEQYF.

V and J are TRBV6-5 and TRBJ1-2; unclear D gene. The CDR3 has 13 residues. CDR1 is MNHEY and CDR2 is SVGAGI in the germline V gene. V was trimmed by 2 bases and J by 2 bases, leaving 6 bases between them. The CDR3 nucleotides read TGTGCCAGCAGTTACGGAGGGAACTATGGCTACACCTTC. Its protein product is CASSYGGNYGYTF.

J is TRBJ2-5 and V is TRBV30; no definite D call. The V end lost 0 bases, the J end lost 3 bases, and 5 bases lay between the germline ends. Germline V lookup: CDR1 GTSNPN, CDR2 SVGIG (reference sequence). The CDR3 runs to 12 residues. In DNA, the CDR3 is TGTGCCTGGAGTGTTGTAAAAGAGACCCAGTACTTC. It yields the protein CAWSVVKETQYF.

This chain connects TRBV4-2 to TRBJ2-2; 9 nucleotides align to TRBD1. The CDR3 spans 16 residues. The J segment lost 5 bases and the V segment lost 0 bases, leaving 4 bases of the junction unmatched. Germline V gene data show CDR1 as LGHNA and CDR2 as YNFKEQ. The CDR3 region has the DNA TGTGCCAGCAGCCAAGATGTGACAGGGGGGACCGGGGAGCTGTTTTTT. It specifies CASSQDVTGGTGELFF.

The chain has TRBV5-6 and TRBJ2-3, with 7 bases fitting TRBD2. Germline V gene lookup returns CDR1 SGHDT and CDR2 YYEEEE. V lost 4 bases, J lost 4 bases, and 9 bases stayed unmatched. The CDR3 consists of 15 residues. CDR3 region: CASSGGVAEADTQYF. In DNA, the CDR3 is TGTGCCAGCAGCGGGGGGGTAGCGGAGGCAGATACGCAGTATTTT. The entire variable domain, with the rest obtained from reference TRBV5-6 and TRBJ2-3, is as follows: DAGVTQSPTHLIKTRGQQVTLRCSPKSGHDTVSWYQQALGQGPQFIFQYYEEEERQRGNFPDRFSGHQFPNYSSELNVNALLLGDSALYLCASSGGVAEADTQYFGPGTRLTVL.

The chain has TRBV6-5 and TRBJ1-2; 11 bases fit TRBD1. The CDR3 spans 14 residues. The J segment lost 4 bases and the V segment lost 5 bases, leaving 3 bases of the junction unmatched. The V gene's germline CDR1 is MNHEY and CDR2 SVGAGI. The CDR3: CASSRTGGGYGYTF. Here the CDR3 DNA reads TGTGCCAGCAGTAGGACAGGGGGCGGCTATGGCTACACCTTC.

The chain uses TRBV28 and TRBJ2-3, with TRBD1 identical over 11 bases. J gave up 1 base and V 8 bases, and 8 bases lay outside the gene matches. The CDR3 totals 16 residues. Germline assignment: CDR1 MDHEN and CDR2 SYDVKM. CDR3: CASLGTGGSGTDTQYF. CDR3 nucleotide sequence: TGTGCCAGCCTCGGGACAGGGGGATCTGGCACAGATACGCAGTATTTT.

This rearrangement joins TRBV2 to TRBJ2-2; D perhaps matches TRBD2 (6 bases). Trimming took 4 bases from V and 9 from J, leaving 15 bases between them. This CDR3 spans 14 amino acids. Germline CDR1 is SNHLY and CDR2 is FYNNEI. The CDR3 is CASSGGVLGRELFF. The CDR3 DNA reads as TGTGCCAGCAGTGGGGGGGTCTTAGGGCGGGAGCTGTTTTTT.

A few counts support this clone. The chain has TRBV10-3 and TRBJ2-6, with a possible D match to TRBD2 (6 bases). Germline V gene sequence: CDR1 ENHRY, CDR2 SYGVKD. Trimming took 4 bases from V and 0 from J, leaving 7 bases between them. CDR3 length equals 15 residues. The CDR3 region has the DNA TGTGCCATCAGTGGGACTACCTCTGGGGCCAACGTCCTGACTTTC. Translation gives CAISGTTSGANVLTF.